Listed below are T cell receptor beta chains from one sample, sequenced in a study of vaccination effects on CD4 cells after COVID-19. Generated by immunoSEQ multiplex PCR, the TCRdb table keeps only in-frame clones and is missing some. The sample lists approximately 74,000 clones, roughly 73% seen once, with roughly 2% in the top ten. Antigen specificity for these receptors is unknown. The sequences come from CD4+ T cells from PBMCs cultured without peptide, collected after COVID-19 vaccination. The source of these receptors is a human donor who received a COVID-19 vaccine. CDR3s include the opening cysteine and the closing phenylalanine or tryptophan. A D gene is named only where the DNA matches it firmly. Expanded clones are given a class, and other clones once, few, many or no size at all.

v_gene	j_gene	d_gene	abundance	CDR3aa	CDR3nt
TRBV6-2/TRBV6-3	TRBJ2-2	TRBD1	.	CASSPRWTGPLANTGELFF	TGTGCCAGCAGCCCCCGGTGGACAGGGCCCCTAGCGAACACCGGGGAGCTGTTTTTT
TRBV18	TRBJ1-1	.	few	CASSPSYRRGGEAFF	TGTGCCAGCTCACCTTCGTACCGGCGCGGGGGTGAAGCTTTCTTT
TRBV19	TRBJ1-4	.	few	CASSTLAEKLFF	TGTGCCAGTAGTACTCTTGCTGAAAAACTGTTTTTT
TRBV5-1	TRBJ1-3	.	.	CASSPRGGDNGNTIYF	TGCGCCAGCAGCCCGCGCGGGGGGGACAATGGAAACACCATATATTTT
TRBV28	TRBJ1-1	.	.	CASSLSTALGTLNTEAFF	TGTGCCAGCAGTTTATCGACCGCGCTCGGAACATTGAACACTGAAGCTTTCTTT
TRBV24-1	TRBJ2-1	TRBD2	.	CATRLSGGRGEQFF	TGTGCCACCAGACTGAGCGGGGGCCGCGGTGAGCAGTTCTTC
TRBV7-3	TRBJ2-2	TRBD1	.	CASAGQGATGELFF	TGTGCCAGCGCGGGACAGGGGGCAACCGGGGAGCTGTTTTTT
TRBV24-1	TRBJ2-6	TRBD1	.	CATSDRRDRGSGANVLTF	TGTGCCACCAGTGACCGCCGGGACAGGGGTTCTGGGGCCAACGTCCTGACTTTC
TRBV5-5	TRBJ2-2	.	.	CASSLVSLLRDTGELFF	TGTGCCAGCAGCTTGGTGTCGCTGTTGAGGGATACCGGGGAGCTGTTTTTT
TRBV19	TRBJ1-2	.	few	CASSISVRNYGYTF	TGTGCCAGTAGTATCTCAGTCCGGAACTATGGCTACACCTTC
TRBV14	TRBJ2-3	.	.	CASSQDLQAGVFTDTQYF	TGTGCCAGCAGCCAAGATCTTCAAGCAGGGGTCTTCACAGATACGCAGTATTTT
TRBV5-4	TRBJ2-1	.	.	CASSSTNSYNEQFF	TGTGCCAGCAGCTCCACCAACTCCTACAATGAGCAGTTCTTC
TRBV5-1	TRBJ2-5	TRBD1	many	CASSWLTGGQETQYF	TGCGCCAGCAGCTGGTTGACAGGGGGTCAAGAGACCCAGTACTTC
TRBV7-2	TRBJ1-2	.	.	CASSATHENYGYTF	TGTGCCAGCAGCGCCACCCATGAGAACTATGGCTACACCTTC
TRBV5-1	TRBJ1-3	.	.	CASSPGGSGNTIYF	TGCGCCAGCAGCCCCGGCGGCTCTGGAAACACCATATATTTT
TRBV5-1	TRBJ1-6	TRBD1	.	CASSLAPGQGINSPLHF	TGCGCCAGCAGCTTGGCACCGGGACAGGGAATTAATTCACCCCTCCACTTT
TRBV18	TRBJ1-5	.	.	CASSTASSNQPQHF	TGTGCCAGCTCGACTGCAAGTAGCAATCAGCCCCAGCATTTT
TRBV7-9	TRBJ2-2	TRBD1	.	CASRATGTGDTGELFF	TGTGCCAGCAGGGCAACCGGGACAGGGGATACCGGGGAGCTGTTTTTT
TRBV7-2	TRBJ1-5	TRBD1	.	CASSPNAGGVMNF	TGTGCCAGCAGCCCAAATGCAGGGGGCGTTATGAATTTT
TRBV7-8	TRBJ1-5	.	.	CASSPGNQPQHF	TGTGCCAGCAGCCCGGGCAATCAGCCCCAGCATTTT
TRBV19	TRBJ1-2	TRBD1	.	CASSPPLWTGNYGYTF	TGTGCCAGTAGTCCCCCTCTGTGGACAGGAAACTATGGCTACACCTTC
TRBV11-3	TRBJ2-1	.	.	CASSLRGYEQFF	TGTGCCAGCAGCTTACGGGGATATGAGCAGTTCTTC
TRBV15	TRBJ1-3	.	few	CATSRPGQMDTIYF	TGTGCCACCAGCAGACCGGGACAAATGGACACCATATATTTT
TRBV11-2	TRBJ2-1	.	.	CASSFSGTHYNEQFF	TGTGCCAGCAGCTTTTCAGGGACACACTACAATGAGCAGTTCTTC
TRBV7-3	TRBJ1-4	.	.	CASSSSGGANEKLFF	TGTGCCAGCAGCTCCAGTGGGGGGGCTAATGAAAAACTGTTTTTT
TRBV3-1/TRBV3-2	TRBJ1-3	TRBD1	.	CASSLQTGTSGNTIYF	TGTGCCAGCAGCCTCCAGACAGGGACCTCTGGAAACACCATATATTTT
TRBV30	TRBJ2-1	.	.	CAWSRRQGWREQFF	TGTGCCTGGAGTCGTCGGCAGGGGTGGCGGGAGCAGTTCTTC
TRBV5-4	TRBJ1-2	TRBD1	.	CASSLDRDYGYTF	TGTGCCAGCAGCCTGGACAGGGACTATGGCTACACCTTC
TRBV7-3	TRBJ2-3	.	once	CASSLIGEADTQYF	TGTGCCAGCAGCTTAATCGGCGAGGCAGATACGCAGTATTTT
TRBV27	TRBJ1-2	TRBD1	once	CASSKTGTGGSGYTF	TGTGCCAGCAGCAAGACCGGGACAGGGGGCTCTGGCTACACCTTC
TRBV6-1	TRBJ2-1	TRBD1	.	CASSEPGQSYNEQFF	TGTGCCAGCAGTGAGCCGGGACAGAGCTACAATGAGCAGTTCTTC
TRBV29-1	TRBJ2-2	.	.	CSGSGSGNTGELFF	TGCAGCGGGTCGGGGTCAGGGAACACCGGGGAGCTGTTTTTT
TRBV4-3	TRBJ2-3	.	few	CASSQDYGGGVITDTQYF	TGCGCCAGCAGCCAAGATTATGGTGGGGGTGTCATCACAGATACGCAGTATTTT
TRBV29-1	TRBJ2-5	.	.	CSADSGVETQYF	TGCAGCGCCGACTCAGGGGTGGAGACCCAGTACTTC
TRBV9	TRBJ2-5	.	.	CASILPPAQYF	TGTGCCAGCATCCTCCCCCCGGCCCAGTACTTC
TRBV5-1	TRBJ1-3	.	.	CASSELGGMAGNTIYF	TGCGCCAGCAGCGAACTTGGGGGAATGGCTGGAAACACCATATATTTT